This T cell receptor (beta chain) emerged from a study of T cell responses to AZD1222 COVID-19 vaccine. Study findings and constraints: Repertoire collection took place solely once the T cell response had peaked. CD4 TCRs linked to vaccination spanned spike, dominating at 160-218 and 743-854. Vaccination with two AZD1222 doses was followed by a rise in Spike-specific TCR breadth and depth. Clonal diversity was possibly underestimated; the donors were predominantly white British and more often female.

The CDR3 is 14 amino acids. This clone was seen just once. Its antigen is not known. The data were produced by immunoSEQ multiplex PCR, yet TCRdb's version contains in-frame clones alone and is incomplete. The data contain 150,000 or so clones, just over 90% of them singletons. J is TRBJ1-4 and V is TRBV21-1; TRBD1 reflects the table's D call only, with no check against the DNA. TRBV21-1 is a recognized pseudogene. The source was peripheral blood, collected 28 days after the second AZD1222 dose. The TCR comes from an adult who received the AZD1222 COVID-19 vaccine. CDR3 nucleotide sequence: TGTGCCAGCAGATTCGACAGACTTAATGAAAAACTGTTTTTT. Protein sequence: CASRFDRLNEKLFF.